This T cell receptor (beta chain) was observed in a study of blood T cell repertoires in COVID-19. Whole-study context: Researchers got acute and convalescent COVID-19 samples from the United States, Italy and Spain. T cells, B-cell-depleted T cells, or PBMCs supplied cDNA or gDNA.

Germline V gene lookup returns CDR1 LGHNA and CDR2 YSLEER. Trimming left V 4 bases short and J 7 bases short, with 11 bases between. CDR3 length: 12 amino acids. In the source study's methods: The assay estimated nucleated cells by amplifying reference gene primers. Profiling relied on immunoSEQ multiplex PCR, and the TCRdb table lists in-frame clones only, not all of them. V, J and clone size reflect that table, while D and trimming were determined from the DNA. The table shows over 65,000 clones, with around 90% occurring only once. Material for sequencing was peripheral blood. The V and J genes are TRBV4-3 and TRBJ2-7; D may be TRBD2 (6 bases). The receptor was isolated from a human donor in a cohort sampled during active COVID-19. The CDR3 DNA is TGCGCCAGCAGCCCGGGGGAGTGGGAGCAGTACTTC. The encoded protein is CASSPGEWEQYF.